The entry that follows covers one T cell receptor beta chain sequence. The target of this receptor is not known. One base away there is no much larger clone; base qualities are not given. The data were taken from a study of sequential checkpoint blockade in melanoma (dated by TCRdb to the late 2010s). Regarding the study in general: Patients were assigned by 1:1 randomization to either first-line nivolumab followed by ipilimumab (arm A) or ipilimumab followed by nivolumab (arm B). Maintenance nivolumab came after both trial sequences.

Results the study describes overall, beyond this receptor: Larger, independent patient cohorts are needed to validate the response-prediction model that combines TCR metrics and mutation burden.

The immunoSEQ Assay was used to immunosequence TCRbeta CDR3 regions from genomic DNA. Before high-throughput sequencing, genomic DNA was amplified using bias-controlled multiplex PCR. The authors' analysis ran thus. To quantify the absolute abundance of each unique TCRbeta CDR3 region, the sequences were collapsed and filtered. Clonality, defined as 1 minus Pielou's evenness, was calculated using only productive rearrangements. Clones with significantly greater frequencies in on-treatment versus baseline samples were identified using a previously published method. This is the immuneACCESS table as TCRdb keeps it, with only in-frame sequences that have V and J called. A part of the clones is gone; compared with another copy, unresolved V genes explain less than half, and the rest is unexplained. V, J and clone size are taken as reported in that table, and D and trimming were inferred from the DNA itself. Present in this sample are tens of thousands of clones, around nine tenths of which were seen just once. The ten largest clonotypes hold around 15% of the sample.

In light of the paper, this sample's treatment or condition label describes: randomized to nivolumab then ipilimumab (arm A) or the reverse (arm B). No trial patient had received prior DNA-damaging chemotherapy. Live CD3+CD8+ cells negative for CD19 and CD56 were sorted from thawed PBMCs on a FACS Aria II flow cytometer. The samples were obtained from melanoma patients enrolled in CheckMate 064, an open-label, randomized phase II trial testing sequential checkpoint blockade. Leukapheresis was used to collect peripheral blood mononuclear cells, which were then purified with Ficoll-Paque and frozen in human serum with about 9.3% DMSO. Immediately after sorting, the purity of sorted blood CD3+CD8+ cells was verified to be >98%, after which DNA was extracted. V is cut back by 3 bases and J by 6 bases, with 4 bases in the junction unmatched. The CDR3 measures 14 amino acids from cysteine to phenylalanine. Only CDR3 DNA is held: 42 bases, read in frame from base 1. From the germline V gene (reference sequence), CDR1 is MNHEY and CDR2 is SMNVEV.

The V and J genes are TRBV27 and TRBJ1-5; TRBD1 agrees with 8 junctional bases. The material was CD8+ T cells sorted from blood (inferred from file names), obtained from a patient given nivolumab and ipilimumab in sequence. This sequence was found in a human donor with melanoma. The CDR3 region has the sequence CASSFTGGIQPQHF. The DNA reads TGTGCCAGCAGTTTTACAGGGGGTATTCAGCCCCAGCATTTT.